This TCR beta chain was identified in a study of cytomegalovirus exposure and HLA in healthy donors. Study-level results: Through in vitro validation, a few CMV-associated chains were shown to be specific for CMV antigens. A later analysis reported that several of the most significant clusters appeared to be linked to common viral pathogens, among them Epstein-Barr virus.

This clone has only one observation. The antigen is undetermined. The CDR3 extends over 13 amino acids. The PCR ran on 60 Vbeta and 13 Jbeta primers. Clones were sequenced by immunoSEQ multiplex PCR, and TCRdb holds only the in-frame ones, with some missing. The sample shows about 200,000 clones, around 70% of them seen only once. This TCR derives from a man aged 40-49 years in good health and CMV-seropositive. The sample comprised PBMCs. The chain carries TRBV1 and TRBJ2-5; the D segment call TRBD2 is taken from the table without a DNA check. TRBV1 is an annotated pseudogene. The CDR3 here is CTSKAGGGETQYF. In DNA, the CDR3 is TGCACCAGCAAGGCCGGGGGGGGAGAGACCCAGTACTTC.